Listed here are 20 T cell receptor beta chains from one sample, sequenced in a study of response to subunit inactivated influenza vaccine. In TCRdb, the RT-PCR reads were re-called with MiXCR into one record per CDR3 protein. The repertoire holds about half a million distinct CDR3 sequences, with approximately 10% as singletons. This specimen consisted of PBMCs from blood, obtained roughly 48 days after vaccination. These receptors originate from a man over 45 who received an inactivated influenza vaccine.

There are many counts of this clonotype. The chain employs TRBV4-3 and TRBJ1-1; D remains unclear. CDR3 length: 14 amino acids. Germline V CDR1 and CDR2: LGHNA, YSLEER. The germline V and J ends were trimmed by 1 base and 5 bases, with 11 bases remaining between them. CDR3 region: CASSQGAGRTEAFF. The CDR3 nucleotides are TGCGCCAGCAGCCAAGGGGCGGGGAGGACTGAAGCTTTCTTT.

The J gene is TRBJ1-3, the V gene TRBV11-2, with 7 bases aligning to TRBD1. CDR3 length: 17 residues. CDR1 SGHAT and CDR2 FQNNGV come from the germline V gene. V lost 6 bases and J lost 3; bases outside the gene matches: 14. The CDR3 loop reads CASRRVPRTGVGNTIYF. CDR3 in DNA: TGTGCCAGCAGACGAGTGCCCCGAACAGGGGTTGGAAACACCATATATTTT.

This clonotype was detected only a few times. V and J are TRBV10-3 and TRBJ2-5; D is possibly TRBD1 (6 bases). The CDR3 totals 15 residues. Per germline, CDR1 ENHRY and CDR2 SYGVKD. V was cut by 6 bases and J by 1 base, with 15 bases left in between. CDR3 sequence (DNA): TGTGCCATCAGCCCCAGGGAAGGGGGCCAAGAGACCCAGTACTTC. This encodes CAISPREGGQETQYF.

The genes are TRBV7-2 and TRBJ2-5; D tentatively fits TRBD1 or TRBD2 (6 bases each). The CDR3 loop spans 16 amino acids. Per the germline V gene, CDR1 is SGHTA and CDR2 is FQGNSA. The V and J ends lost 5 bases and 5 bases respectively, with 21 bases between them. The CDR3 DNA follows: TGTGCCAGCAGCCCCTCGGTTGGGGGCGCGGGGGAGACCCAGTACTTC. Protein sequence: CASSPSVGGAGETQYF.

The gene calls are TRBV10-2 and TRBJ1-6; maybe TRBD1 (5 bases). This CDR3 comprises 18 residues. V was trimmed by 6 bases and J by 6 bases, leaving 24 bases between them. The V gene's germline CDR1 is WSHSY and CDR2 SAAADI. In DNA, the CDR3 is TGCGCCAGCAGATCCGGGACCCCTAATAATAGGATTAATTCACCCCTCCACTTT. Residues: CASRSGTPNNRINSPLHF.

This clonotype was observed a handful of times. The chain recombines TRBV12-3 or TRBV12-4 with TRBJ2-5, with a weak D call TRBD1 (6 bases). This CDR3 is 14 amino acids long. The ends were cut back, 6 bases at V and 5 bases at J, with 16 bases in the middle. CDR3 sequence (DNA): TGTGCCAGCAGCCTCAGGGGAGTTGTGGAGACCCAGTACTTC. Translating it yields CASSLRGVVETQYF.

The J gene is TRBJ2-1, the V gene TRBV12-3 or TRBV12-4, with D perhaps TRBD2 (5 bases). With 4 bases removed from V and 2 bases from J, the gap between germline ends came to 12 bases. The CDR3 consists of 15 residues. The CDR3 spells CASSSQRVPYNEQFF. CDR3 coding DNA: TGTGCCAGCAGTTCCCAGAGGGTCCCCTACAATGAGCAGTTCTTC.

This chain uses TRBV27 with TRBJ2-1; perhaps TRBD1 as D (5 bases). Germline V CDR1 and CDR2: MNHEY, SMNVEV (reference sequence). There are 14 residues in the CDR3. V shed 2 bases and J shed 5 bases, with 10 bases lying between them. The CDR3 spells CASSLDRVNNEQFF. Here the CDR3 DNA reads TGTGCCAGCAGTTTAGACAGAGTAAACAATGAGCAGTTCTTC.

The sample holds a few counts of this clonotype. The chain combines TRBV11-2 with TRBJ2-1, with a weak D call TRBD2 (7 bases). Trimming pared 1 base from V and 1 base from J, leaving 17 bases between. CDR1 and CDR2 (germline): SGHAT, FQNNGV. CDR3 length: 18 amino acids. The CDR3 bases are TGTGCCAGCAGCTTAGTGGCTAGCGGAGGGGGGTCCTACAATGAGCAGTTCTTC. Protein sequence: CASSLVASGGGSYNEQFF.

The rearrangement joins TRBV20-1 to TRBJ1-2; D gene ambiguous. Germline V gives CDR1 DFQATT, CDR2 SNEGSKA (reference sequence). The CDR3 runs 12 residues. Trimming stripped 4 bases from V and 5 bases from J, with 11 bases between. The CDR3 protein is CSAKGLEYGYTF. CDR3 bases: TGCAGTGCTAAAGGTTTGGAATATGGCTACACCTTC.

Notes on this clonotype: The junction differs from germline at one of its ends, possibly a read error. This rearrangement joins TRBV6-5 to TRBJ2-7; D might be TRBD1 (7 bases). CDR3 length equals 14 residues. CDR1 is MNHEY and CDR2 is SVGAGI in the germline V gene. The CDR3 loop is CVSSSYRGLYEQYF. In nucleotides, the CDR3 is TGTGTCAGCAGTTCCTACAGGGGACTCTACGAGCAGTACTTC.

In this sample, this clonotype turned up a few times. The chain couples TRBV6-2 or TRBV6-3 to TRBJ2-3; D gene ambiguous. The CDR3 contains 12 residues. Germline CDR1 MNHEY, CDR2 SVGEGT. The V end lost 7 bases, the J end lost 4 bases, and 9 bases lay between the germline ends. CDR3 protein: CASKAIADTQYF. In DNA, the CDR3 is TGTGCCAGCAAAGCGATCGCAGATACGCAGTATTTT.

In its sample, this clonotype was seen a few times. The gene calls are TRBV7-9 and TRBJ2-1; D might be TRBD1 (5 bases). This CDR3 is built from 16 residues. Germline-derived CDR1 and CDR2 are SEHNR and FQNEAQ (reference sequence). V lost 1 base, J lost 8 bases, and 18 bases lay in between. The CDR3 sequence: CASSLGQTIAGDEQFF. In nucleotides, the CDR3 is TGTGCCAGCAGCTTAGGACAGACCATCGCAGGCGATGAGCAGTTCTTC.

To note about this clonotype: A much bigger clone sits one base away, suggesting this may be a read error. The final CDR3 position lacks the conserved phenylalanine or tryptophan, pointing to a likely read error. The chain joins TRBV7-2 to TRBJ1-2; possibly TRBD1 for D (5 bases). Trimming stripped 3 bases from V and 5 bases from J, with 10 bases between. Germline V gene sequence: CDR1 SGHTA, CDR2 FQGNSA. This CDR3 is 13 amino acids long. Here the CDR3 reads CASSLGVEYGYTS. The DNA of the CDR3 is TGTGCCAGCAGCTTGGGGGTGGAGTATGGCTACACCTCC.

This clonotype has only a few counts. CDR3 sequence reads: CASSHGAGGPFTGELFF. CDR3 coding DNA: TGTGCCAGCAGCCACGGAGCGGGGGGGCCTTTCACCGGGGAGCTGTTTTTT. The chain couples TRBV4-2 to TRBJ2-2, with 10 nucleotides matching TRBD2. V was clipped by 3 bases and J by 4 bases; unmatched bases: 8. The CDR3 has 17 residues. Germline V CDR1 and CDR2: LGHNA, YNFKEQ.

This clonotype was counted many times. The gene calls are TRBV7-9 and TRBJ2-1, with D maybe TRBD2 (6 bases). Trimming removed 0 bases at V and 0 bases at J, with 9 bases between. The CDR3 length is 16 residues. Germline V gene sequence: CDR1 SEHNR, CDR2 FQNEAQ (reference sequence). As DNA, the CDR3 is TGTGCCAGCAGCTTAGCGGGACTGACCTCCTACAATGAGCAGTTCTTC. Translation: CASSLAGLTSYNEQFF.

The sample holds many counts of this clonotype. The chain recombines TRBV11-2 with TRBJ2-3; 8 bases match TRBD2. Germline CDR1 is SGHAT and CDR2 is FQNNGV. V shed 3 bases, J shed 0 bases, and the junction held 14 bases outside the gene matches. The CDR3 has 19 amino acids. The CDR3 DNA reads TGTGCCAGCAGCTTGGGATACGGGAATAGCGGGATTAGCACAGATACGCAGTATTTT. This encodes CASSLGYGNSGISTDTQYF.

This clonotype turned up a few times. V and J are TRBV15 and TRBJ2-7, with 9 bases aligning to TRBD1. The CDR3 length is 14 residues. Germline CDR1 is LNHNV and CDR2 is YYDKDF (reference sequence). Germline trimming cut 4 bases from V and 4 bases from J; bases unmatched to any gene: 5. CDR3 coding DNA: TGTGCCACCAGCACGGACAGGGGTGCTTACGAGCAGTACTTC. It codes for CATSTDRGAYEQYF.

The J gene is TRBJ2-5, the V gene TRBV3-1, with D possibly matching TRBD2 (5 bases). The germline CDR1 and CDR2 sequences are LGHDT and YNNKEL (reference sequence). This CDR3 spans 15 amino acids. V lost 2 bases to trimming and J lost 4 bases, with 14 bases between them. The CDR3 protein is CASSQIGSWGETQYF. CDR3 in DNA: TGTGCCAGCAGCCAAATTGGGAGCTGGGGAGAGACCCAGTACTTC.

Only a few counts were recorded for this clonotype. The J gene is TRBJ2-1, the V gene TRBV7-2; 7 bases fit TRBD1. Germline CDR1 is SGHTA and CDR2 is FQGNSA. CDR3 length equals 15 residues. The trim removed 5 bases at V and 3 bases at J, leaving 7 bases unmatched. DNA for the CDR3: TGTGCCAGCAGCGTAGACAGGGCCAGCTACAATGAGCAGTTCTTC. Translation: CASSVDRASYNEQFF.